This T cell receptor (beta chain) was found in a study of regulatory T cells in long-lasting Graves disease. Whole-study context: Persistent Graves' disease required over 5 years of antithyroid drugs and positive TSH receptor antibodies. Points from the study as a whole: The number of shared public clonotypes was higher in persistent patients (around 2,500) than new patients (about 910). Persistent disease favored TRBV28, TRBJ1-2 and TRBJ2-5.

A word on this clonotype: The antigen remains undetermined.

The time point was: persistent/refractory GD, antithyroid drugs over 5 years with positive TRAb. Generation of the TCR library employed RNA extracted from PBMCs. Relying on iRepertoire HTBI primers and Arm-PCR of CDR3 regions, the team built TCR beta libraries. TCRdb fed the multiplex PCR reads into MiXCR, producing one record per CDR3 protein. The sample holds hundreds of thousands of distinct CDR3 sequences, around a fifth seen once. Trimming took off 2 bases at V and 1 base at J, with 7 bases between the two ends. CDR1 SGHTS and CDR2 YDEGEE come from the germline V gene. This CDR3 comprises 14 residues.

The input for sequencing was peripheral blood mononuclear cells (PBMCs), taken when the disease was refractory, from a patient treated with antithyroid drugs. J is TRBJ1-3 and V is TRBV5-8; D not certain. This TCR was sampled from a female donor with Graves disease. CDR3 region: CASSFSLSGNTIYF. CDR3 in DNA: TGTGCCAGCAGCTTTTCTTTGTCTGGAAACACCATATATTTT.